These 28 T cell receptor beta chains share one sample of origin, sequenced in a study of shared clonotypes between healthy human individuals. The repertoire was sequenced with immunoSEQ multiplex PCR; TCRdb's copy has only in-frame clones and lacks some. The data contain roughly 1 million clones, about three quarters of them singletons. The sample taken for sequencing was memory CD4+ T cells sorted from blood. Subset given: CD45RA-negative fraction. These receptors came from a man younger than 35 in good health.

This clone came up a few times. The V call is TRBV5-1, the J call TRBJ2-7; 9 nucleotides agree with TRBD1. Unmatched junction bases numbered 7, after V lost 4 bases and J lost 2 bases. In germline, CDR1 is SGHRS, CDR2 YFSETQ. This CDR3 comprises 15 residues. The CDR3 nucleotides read TGCGCCAGCAGCCGTCTCGACAGGGGGACCTACGAGCAGTACTTC. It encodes CASSRLDRGTYEQYF.

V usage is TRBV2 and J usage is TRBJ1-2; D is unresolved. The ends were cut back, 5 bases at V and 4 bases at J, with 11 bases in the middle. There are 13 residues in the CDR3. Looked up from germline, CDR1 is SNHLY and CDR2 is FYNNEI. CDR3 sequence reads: CASSLGSPYGYTF. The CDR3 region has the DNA TGTGCCAGCAGTCTAGGGTCACCCTATGGCTACACCTTC.

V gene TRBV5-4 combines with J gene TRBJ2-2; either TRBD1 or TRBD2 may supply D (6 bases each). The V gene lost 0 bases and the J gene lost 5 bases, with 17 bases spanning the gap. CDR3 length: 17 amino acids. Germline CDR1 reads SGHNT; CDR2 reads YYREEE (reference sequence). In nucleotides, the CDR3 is TGTGCCAGCAGCTTGGATGGGGGGCCCTCCTTGACCGGGGAGCTGTTTTTT. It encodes CASSLDGGPSLTGELFF.

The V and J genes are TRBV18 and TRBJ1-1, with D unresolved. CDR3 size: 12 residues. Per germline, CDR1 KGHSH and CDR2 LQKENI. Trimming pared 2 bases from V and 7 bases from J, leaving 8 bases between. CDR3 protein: CASSPGDGEAFF. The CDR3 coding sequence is TGTGCCAGCTCACCAGGGGATGGTGAAGCTTTCTTT. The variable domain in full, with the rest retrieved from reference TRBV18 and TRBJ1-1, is NAGVMQNPRHLVRRRGQEARLRCSPMKGHSHVYWYRQLPEEGLKFMVYLQKENIIDESGMPKERFSAEFPKEGPSILRIQQVVRGDSAAYFCASSPGDGEAFFGQGTRLTVV.

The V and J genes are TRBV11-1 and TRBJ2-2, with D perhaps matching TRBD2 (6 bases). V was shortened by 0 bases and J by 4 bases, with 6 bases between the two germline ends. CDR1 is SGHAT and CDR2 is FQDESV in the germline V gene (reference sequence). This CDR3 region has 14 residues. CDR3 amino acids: CASSLAGGTGELFF. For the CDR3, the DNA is TGTGCCAGCAGCTTAGCGGGGGGCACCGGGGAGCTGTTTTTT.

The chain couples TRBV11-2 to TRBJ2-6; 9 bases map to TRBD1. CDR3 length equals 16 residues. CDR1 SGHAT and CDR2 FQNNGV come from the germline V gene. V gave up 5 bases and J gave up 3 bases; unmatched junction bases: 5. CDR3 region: CASSQGQGGGANVLTF. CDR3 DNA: TGTGCCAGCAGCCAGGGACAGGGTGGTGGGGCCAACGTCCTGACTTTC.

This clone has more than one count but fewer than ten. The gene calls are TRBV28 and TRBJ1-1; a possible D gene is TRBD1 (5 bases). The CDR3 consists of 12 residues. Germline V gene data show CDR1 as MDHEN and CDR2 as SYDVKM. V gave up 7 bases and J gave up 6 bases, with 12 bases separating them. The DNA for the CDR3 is TGTGCCAGCACCTACGACAGCCCTGAAGCTTTCTTT. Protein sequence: CASTYDSPEAFF.

The CDR3 loop reads CASSRPGSGTDTQYF. Written as DNA, the CDR3 is TGTGCCAGCAGCCGACCCGGTAGCGGCACAGATACGCAGTATTTT. J is TRBJ2-3 and V is TRBV5-4; D may be TRBD2 (5 bases). CDR3 size: 15 residues. V lost 4 bases, J lost 1 base, and 13 bases lay in between. Germline V CDR1 and CDR2: SGHNT, YYREEE (reference sequence).

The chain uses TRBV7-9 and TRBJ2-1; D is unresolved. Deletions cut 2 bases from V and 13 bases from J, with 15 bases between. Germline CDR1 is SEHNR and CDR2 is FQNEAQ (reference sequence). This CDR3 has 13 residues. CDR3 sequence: CASSLLNPGLQFF. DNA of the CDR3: TGTGCCAGCAGCTTATTGAACCCGGGCCTACAGTTCTTC.

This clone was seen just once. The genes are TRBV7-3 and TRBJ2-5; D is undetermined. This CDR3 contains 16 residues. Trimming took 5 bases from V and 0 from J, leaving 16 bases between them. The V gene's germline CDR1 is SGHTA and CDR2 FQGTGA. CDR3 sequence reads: CASSPTRVLNQETQYF. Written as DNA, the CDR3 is TGTGCCAGCAGCCCTACCCGGGTCCTCAACCAAGAGACCCAGTACTTC.

The CDR3 here is CASSDSLGRSYNEQFF. The CDR3 region has the DNA TGTGCCAGCAGTGACTCCCTCGGGCGGTCCTACAATGAGCAGTTCTTC. This chain joins TRBV6-4 and TRBJ2-1; D gene unclear. Trimming took off 0 bases at V and 1 base at J, with 10 bases between the two ends. The CDR3 is 16 amino acids. Germline CDR1 reads MRHNA; CDR2 reads SNTAGT.

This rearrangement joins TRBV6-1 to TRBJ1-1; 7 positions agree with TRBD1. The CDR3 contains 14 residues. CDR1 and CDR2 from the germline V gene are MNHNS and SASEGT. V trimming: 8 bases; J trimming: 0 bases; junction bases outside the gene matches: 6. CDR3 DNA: TGTGCCAGCTCCCAGGACAGGCTGAACACTGAAGCTTTCTTT. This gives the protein CASSQDRLNTEAFF.

The CDR3: CASSPQGLFANTGELFF. The CDR3 bases are TGTGCCAGCAGCCCACAGGGACTTTTCGCGAACACCGGGGAGCTGTTTTTT. The chain is built from TRBV4-2 and TRBJ2-2; either TRBD1 or TRBD2 may supply D (6 bases each). Germline V gives CDR1 LGHNA, CDR2 YNFKEQ. The CDR3 loop spans 17 amino acids. V lost 4 bases, J lost 0 bases, and 15 bases lay in between.

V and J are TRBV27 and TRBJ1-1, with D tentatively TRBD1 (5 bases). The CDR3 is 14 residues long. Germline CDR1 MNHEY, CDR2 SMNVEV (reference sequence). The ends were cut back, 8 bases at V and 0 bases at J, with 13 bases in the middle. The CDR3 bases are TGTGCCAGCCGCTTAGGGGTAATGAACACTGAAGCTTTCTTT. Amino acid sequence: CASRLGVMNTEAFF.

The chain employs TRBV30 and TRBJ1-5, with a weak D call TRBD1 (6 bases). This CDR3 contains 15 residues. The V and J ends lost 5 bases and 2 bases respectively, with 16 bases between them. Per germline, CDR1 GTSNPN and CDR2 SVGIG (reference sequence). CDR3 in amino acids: CAWSLRGTGNQPQHF. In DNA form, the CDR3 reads TGTGCCTGGTCCCTAAGGGGGACGGGCAATCAGCCCCAGCATTTT. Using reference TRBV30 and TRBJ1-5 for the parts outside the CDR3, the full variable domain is SQTIHQWPATLVQPVGSPLSLECTVEGTSNPNLYWYRQAAGRGLQLLFYSVGIGQISSEVPQNLSASRPQDRQFILSSKKLLLSDSGFYLCAWSLRGTGNQPQHFGDGTRLSIL.

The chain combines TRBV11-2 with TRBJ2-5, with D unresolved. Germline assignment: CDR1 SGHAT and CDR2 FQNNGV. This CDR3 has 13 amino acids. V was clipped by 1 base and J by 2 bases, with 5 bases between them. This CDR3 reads CASSLVSQETQYF. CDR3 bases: TGTGCCAGCAGCTTAGTCAGTCAAGAGACCCAGTACTTC.

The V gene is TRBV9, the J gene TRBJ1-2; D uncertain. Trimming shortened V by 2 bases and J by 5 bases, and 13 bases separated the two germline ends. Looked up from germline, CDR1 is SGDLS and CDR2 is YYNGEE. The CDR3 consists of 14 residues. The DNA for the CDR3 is TGTGCCAGCAGCGTTTCGGGCACAACGTATGGCTACACCTTC. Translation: CASSVSGTTYGYTF.

The CDR3 nucleotides read TGTGCCATCAGTCCAGATCGGCGGGCCAACGTCCTGACTTTC. It is translated as CAISPDRRANVLTF. This chain connects TRBV10-3 to TRBJ2-6; no firm D call. CDR1 is ENHRY and CDR2 is SYGVKD in the germline V gene. The length of the CDR3 is 14 residues. Trimming took 5 bases from V and 5 from J, leaving 10 bases between them.

The CDR3 coding sequence is TGTGCCAGCAGCGAGCTACAGGGGATCGGGGAGCTGTTTTTT. Its protein product is CASSELQGIGELFF. The rearrangement joins TRBV7-2 to TRBJ2-2; 7 bases map to TRBD1. Germline trimming cut 5 bases from V and 7 bases from J; bases unmatched to any gene: 7. The germline gives CDR1 SGHTA, CDR2 FQGNSA. The CDR3 extends over 14 amino acids.

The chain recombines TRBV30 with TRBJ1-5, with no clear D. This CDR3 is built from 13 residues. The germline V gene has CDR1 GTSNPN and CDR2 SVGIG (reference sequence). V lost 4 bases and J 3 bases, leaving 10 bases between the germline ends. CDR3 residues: CAWTGQPNQPQHF. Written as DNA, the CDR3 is TGTGCCTGGACGGGTCAGCCCAATCAGCCCCAGCATTTT.

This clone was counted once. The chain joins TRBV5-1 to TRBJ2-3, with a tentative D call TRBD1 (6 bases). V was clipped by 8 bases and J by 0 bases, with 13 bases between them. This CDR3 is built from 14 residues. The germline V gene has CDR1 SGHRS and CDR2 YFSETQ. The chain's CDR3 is CASHTGYSTDTQYF. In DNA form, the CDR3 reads TGCGCCAGTCACACAGGGTATAGCACAGATACGCAGTATTTT.

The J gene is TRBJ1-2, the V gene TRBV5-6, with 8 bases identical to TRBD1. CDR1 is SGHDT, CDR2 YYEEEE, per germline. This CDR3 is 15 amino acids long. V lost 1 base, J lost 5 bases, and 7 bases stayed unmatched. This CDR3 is CASSLRGTGPYGYTF. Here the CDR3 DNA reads TGTGCCAGCAGCTTGAGGGGGACAGGCCCTTATGGCTACACCTTC.

The DNA for the CDR3 is TGCGCCAGCAGCTTGGACGTCGGACAGAGCTCCTACAATGAGCAGTTCTTC. This encodes CASSLDVGQSSYNEQFF. The chain combines TRBV5-1 with TRBJ2-1, with D maybe TRBD1 (6 bases). The CDR3 contains 17 residues. With 0 bases removed from V and 0 bases from J, the gap between germline ends came to 13 bases. From germline, CDR1 is SGHRS and CDR2 YFSETQ.

The CDR3 reads CASSLPTANTGELFF. Here the CDR3 DNA reads TGCGCCAGCAGCTTACCTACCGCGAACACCGGGGAGCTGTTTTTT. The chain couples TRBV5-1 to TRBJ2-2; unclear D gene. The germline gives CDR1 SGHRS, CDR2 YFSETQ. V lost 2 bases to trimming and J lost 0 bases, with 8 bases between them. The CDR3 has 15 amino acids.

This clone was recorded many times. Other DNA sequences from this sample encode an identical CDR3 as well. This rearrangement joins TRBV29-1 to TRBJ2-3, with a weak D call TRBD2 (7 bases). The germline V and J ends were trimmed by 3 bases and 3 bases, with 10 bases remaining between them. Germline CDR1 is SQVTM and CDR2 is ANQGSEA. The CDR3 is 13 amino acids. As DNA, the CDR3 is TGCAGCGTTGAGAGGGGGGGTACAGATACGCAGTATTTT. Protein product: CSVERGGTDTQYF.

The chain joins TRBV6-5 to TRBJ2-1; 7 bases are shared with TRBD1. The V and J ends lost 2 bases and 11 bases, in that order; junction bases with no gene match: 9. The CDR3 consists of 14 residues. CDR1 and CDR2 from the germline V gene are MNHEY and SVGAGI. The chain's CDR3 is CASSYVQGERKQFF. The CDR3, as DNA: TGTGCCAGCAGTTACGTGCAGGGGGAACGGAAGCAGTTCTTC.

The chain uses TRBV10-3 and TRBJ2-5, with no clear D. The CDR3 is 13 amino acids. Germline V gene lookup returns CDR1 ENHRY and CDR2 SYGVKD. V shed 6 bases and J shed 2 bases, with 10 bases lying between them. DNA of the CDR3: TGTGCCATCAGCATGGTGGGGCAAGAGACCCAGTACTTC. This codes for CAISMVGQETQYF.

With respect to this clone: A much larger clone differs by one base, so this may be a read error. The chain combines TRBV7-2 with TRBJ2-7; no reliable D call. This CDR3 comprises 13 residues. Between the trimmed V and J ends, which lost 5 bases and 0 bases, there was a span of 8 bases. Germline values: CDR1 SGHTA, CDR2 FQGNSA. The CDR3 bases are TGTGCCAGCAGCCGGGCCAGCTCCTACGAGCAGTACTTC. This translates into CASSRASSYEQYF.